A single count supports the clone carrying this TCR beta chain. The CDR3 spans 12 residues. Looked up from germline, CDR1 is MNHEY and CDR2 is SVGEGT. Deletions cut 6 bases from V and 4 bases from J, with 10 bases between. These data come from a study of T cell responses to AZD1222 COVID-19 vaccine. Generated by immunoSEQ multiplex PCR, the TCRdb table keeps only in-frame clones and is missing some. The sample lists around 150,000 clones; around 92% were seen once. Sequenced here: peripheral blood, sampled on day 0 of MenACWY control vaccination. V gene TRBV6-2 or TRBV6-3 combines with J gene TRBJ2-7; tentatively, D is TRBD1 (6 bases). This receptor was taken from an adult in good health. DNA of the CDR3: TGTGCCAGCAGCAGGGGTGGATACGAGCAGTACTTC. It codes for CASSRGGYEQYF.